The next 17 T cell receptor beta chains were all read from a single sample in a study of cytomegalovirus exposure and HLA in healthy donors. Repertoires were generated with immunoSEQ multiplex PCR, while TCRdb's copy carries only in-frame clones and drops some. The data contain under 250,000 clones, around nine tenths of them singletons. The specimen was PBMCs. Source of these receptors: a woman younger than 30 in good health and CMV-seronegative.

The chain is built from TRBV19 and TRBJ1-2, with TRBD1 identical over 7 bases. The germline gives CDR1 LNHDA, CDR2 SQIVND (reference sequence). V trimming: 7 bases; J trimming: 2 bases; junction bases outside the gene matches: 7. The CDR3 loop spans 14 amino acids. DNA for the CDR3: TGTGCCAGTACCTCTACAGGGGTGAACTATGGCTACACCTTC. Translation: CASTSTGVNYGYTF.

V and J are TRBV27 and TRBJ2-7, with D possibly matching TRBD2 (5 bases). Germline V gene lookup returns CDR1 MNHEY and CDR2 SMNVEV (reference sequence). The CDR3 sequence is 14 residues long. The V gene lost 4 bases and the J gene lost 0 bases, with 10 bases spanning the gap. This CDR3 is CASSSVTNSYEQYF. CDR3 nucleotide sequence: TGTGCCAGCAGTTCGGTGACTAACTCCTACGAGCAGTACTTC.

The rearrangement joins TRBV29-1 to TRBJ2-7; TRBD2 matches at 7 bases. Germline V gene data show CDR1 as SQVTM and CDR2 as ANQGSEA. The CDR3 length is 14 residues. The J segment lost 2 bases and the V segment lost 6 bases, leaving 10 bases of the junction unmatched. The CDR3 DNA follows: TGCAGCGTCCGCTTCGCTAGCGGAACCTACGAGCAGTACTTC. Its translation: CSVRFASGTYEQYF.

This chain connects TRBV5-1 to TRBJ2-6, with D possibly TRBD2 on 5 matching bases. Germline V gene data show CDR1 as SGHRS and CDR2 as YFSETQ. CDR3 size: 17 residues. V was shortened by 6 bases and J by 5 bases, with 21 bases between the two germline ends. The CDR3 DNA follows: TGCGCCAGCACACCCTCGGGCGGGTGGCTCAGGGCCAACGTCCTGACTTTC. It codes for CASTPSGGWLRANVLTF.

The chain has TRBV6-4 and TRBJ1-2; D ambiguous. Germline V gene sequence: CDR1 MRHNA, CDR2 SNTAGT. V lost 2 bases and J lost 4, with 35 bases in between. The CDR3 is made up of 22 amino acids. CDR3 residues: CASSDARNTASRRLGGGYGYTF. In DNA, the CDR3 is TGTGCCAGCAGTGACGCCCGAAATACCGCCTCGCGCAGATTGGGTGGCGGCTATGGCTACACCTTC.

This clone was counted once. The J gene is TRBJ2-7, the V gene TRBV11-3, with TRBD2 as a possible D gene (6 bases). CDR1 and CDR2 from the germline V gene are SGHNT and YENEEA. Between the trimmed V and J ends, which lost 1 base and 2 bases, there was a span of 6 bases. This CDR3 has 13 amino acids. The CDR3 DNA reads TGTGCCAGCAGCTTAGGCGGGACCTACGAGCAGTACTTC. This translates into CASSLGGTYEQYF.

V usage is TRBV6-5 and J usage is TRBJ2-3; 8 positions match TRBD2. Germline trimming cut 1 base from V and 0 bases from J; bases unmatched to any gene: 0. The CDR3 consists of 15 residues. The V gene's germline CDR1 is MNHEY and CDR2 SVGAGI. CDR3 bases: TGTGCCAGCAGTTACTTAGCGGGGAGCACAGATACGCAGTATTTT. It translates to CASSYLAGSTDTQYF.

The rearrangement joins TRBV6-1 to TRBJ2-7; 7 bases are shared with TRBD2. CDR3 length equals 16 residues. CDR1 and CDR2 from the germline V gene are MNHNS and SASEGT. V was clipped by 2 bases and J by 3 bases; unmatched bases: 10. The CDR3 region is CASSERWTRLNYEQYF. In DNA form, the CDR3 reads TGTGCCAGCAGTGAACGATGGACTAGGCTCAACTACGAGCAGTACTTC.

V usage is TRBV5-1 and J usage is TRBJ2-6, with TRBD1 as a possible D gene (5 bases). CDR3 length: 18 amino acids. Germline V CDR1 and CDR2: SGHRS, YFSETQ. V was clipped by 4 bases and J by 0 bases, with 17 bases between them. Written as DNA, the CDR3 is TGCGCCAGCAGCCTACGACAGAACCTTAACTCTGGGGCCAACGTCCTGACTTTC. It is translated as CASSLRQNLNSGANVLTF.

The rearrangement uses TRBV4-1 and TRBJ1-1, with unresolved D. V was clipped by 6 bases and J by 0 bases, with 11 bases between them. The CDR3 loop spans 14 amino acids. Germline assignment: CDR1 MGHRA and CDR2 YSYEKL. The CDR3 sequence: CASRLDIMNTEAFF. CDR3 in DNA: TGCGCCAGCAGGTTAGACATTATGAACACTGAAGCTTTCTTT.

This chain uses TRBV27 with TRBJ1-1; 7 bases map to TRBD1. CDR1 is MNHEY and CDR2 is SMNVEV in the germline V gene (reference sequence). Trimming at V came to 5 bases and at J to 1 base, leaving 10 bases not matched to a gene. The CDR3 is made up of 16 amino acids. CDR3 sequence (DNA): TGTGCCAGCAGTCCGCCCGGGAGGGGGCGGAACACTGAAGCTTTCTTT. As protein: CASSPPGRGRNTEAFF.

The rearrangement links TRBV7-2 to TRBJ2-3, with D maybe TRBD2 (6 bases). The CDR3 is made up of 17 amino acids. The germline gives CDR1 SGHTA, CDR2 FQGNSA. V was pared by 1 base and J by 4 bases, with 18 bases between. Written as DNA, the CDR3 is TGTGCCAGCAGCTTAGGGGTAGCCCCCGGGGGAGCAGATACGCAGTATTTT. As protein: CASSLGVAPGGADTQYF.

This chain joins TRBV11-2 and TRBJ2-7, with D tentatively TRBD2 (6 bases). Trimming cost V 7 bases and J 2 bases, with 15 bases left between them. The CDR3 loop spans 14 amino acids. Germline values: CDR1 SGHAT, CDR2 FQNNGV. The CDR3 sequence: CASTQRLGPYEQYF. The CDR3 nucleotides read TGTGCCAGCACACAAAGACTAGGACCCTACGAGCAGTACTTC.

The DNA for the CDR3 is TGCAGCGTTCCCGCCAGGGAGGGGGATCGTGAGCAGTACTTC. It is translated as CSVPAREGDREQYF. The chain joins TRBV29-1 to TRBJ2-7, with D maybe TRBD2 (7 bases). This CDR3 contains 14 residues. V lost 5 bases to trimming and J lost 7 bases, with 21 bases between them. Germline CDR1 SQVTM, CDR2 ANQGSEA.

This rearrangement joins TRBV5-1 to TRBJ1-3, with TRBD1 as a possible D gene (5 bases). The CDR3 has 15 residues. V lost 0 bases and J lost 2, with 9 bases in between. Germline CDR1 and CDR2: SGHRS and YFSETQ. The CDR3 DNA follows: TGCGCCAGCAGCTTGGAGGGCAGGGCTGGAAACACCATATATTTT. Protein sequence: CASSLEGRAGNTIYF.

The rearrangement joins TRBV14 to TRBJ2-6, with D perhaps TRBD1 (5 bases). There are 15 residues in the CDR3. V was trimmed by 6 bases and J by 0 bases, leaving 9 bases between them. Germline lookup yields CDR1 SGHDN and CDR2 FVKESK. CDR3 loop: CASRPTGSGANVLTF. Here the CDR3 DNA reads TGTGCCAGCAGGCCAACAGGCTCTGGGGCCAACGTCCTGACTTTC.

The genes are TRBV6-1 and TRBJ1-5; D remains unclear. Deletions cut 0 bases from V and 2 bases from J, with 5 bases between. Germline CDR1 and CDR2: MNHNS and SASEGT. The CDR3 is made up of 14 amino acids. The CDR3 spells CASSEALGNQPQHF. For the CDR3, the DNA is TGTGCCAGCAGTGAAGCGCTAGGCAATCAGCCCCAGCATTTT.